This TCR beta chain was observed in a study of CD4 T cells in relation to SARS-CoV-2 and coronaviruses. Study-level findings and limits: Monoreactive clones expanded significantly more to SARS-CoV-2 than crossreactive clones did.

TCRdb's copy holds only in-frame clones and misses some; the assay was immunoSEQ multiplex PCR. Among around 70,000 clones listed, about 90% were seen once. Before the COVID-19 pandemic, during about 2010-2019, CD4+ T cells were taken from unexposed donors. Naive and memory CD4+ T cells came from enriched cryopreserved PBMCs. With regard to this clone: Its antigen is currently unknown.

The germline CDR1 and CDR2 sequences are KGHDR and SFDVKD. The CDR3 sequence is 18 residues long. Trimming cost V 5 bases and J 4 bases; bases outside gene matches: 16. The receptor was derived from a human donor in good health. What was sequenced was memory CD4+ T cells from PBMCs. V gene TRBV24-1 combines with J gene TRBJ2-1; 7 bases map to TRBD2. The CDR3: CATSARDPRGGRYNEQFF. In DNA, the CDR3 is TGTGCCACCAGTGCCCGGGACCCACGGGGAGGGCGGTACAATGAGCAGTTCTTC.